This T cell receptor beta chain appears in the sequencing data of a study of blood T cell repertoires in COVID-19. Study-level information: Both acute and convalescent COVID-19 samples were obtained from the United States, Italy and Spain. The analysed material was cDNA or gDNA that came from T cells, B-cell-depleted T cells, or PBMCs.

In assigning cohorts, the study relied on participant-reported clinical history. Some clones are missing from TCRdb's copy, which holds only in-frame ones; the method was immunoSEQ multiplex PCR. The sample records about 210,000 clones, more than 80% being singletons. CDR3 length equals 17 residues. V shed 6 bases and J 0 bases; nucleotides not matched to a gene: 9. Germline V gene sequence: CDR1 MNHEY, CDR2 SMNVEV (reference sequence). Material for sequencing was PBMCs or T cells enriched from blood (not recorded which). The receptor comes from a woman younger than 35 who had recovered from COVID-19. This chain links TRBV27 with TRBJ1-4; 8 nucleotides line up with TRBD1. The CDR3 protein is CASSRTGIPPTNEKLFF. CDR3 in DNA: TGTGCCAGCAGCCGGACAGGGATCCCCCCAACTAATGAAAAACTGTTTTTT. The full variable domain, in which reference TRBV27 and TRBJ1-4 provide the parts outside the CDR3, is EAQVTQNPRYLITVTGKKLTVTCSQNMNHEYMSWYRQDPGLGLRQIYYSMNVEVTDKGDVPEGYKVSRKEKRNFPLILESPSPNQTSLYFCASSRTGIPPTNEKLFFGSGTQLSVL.